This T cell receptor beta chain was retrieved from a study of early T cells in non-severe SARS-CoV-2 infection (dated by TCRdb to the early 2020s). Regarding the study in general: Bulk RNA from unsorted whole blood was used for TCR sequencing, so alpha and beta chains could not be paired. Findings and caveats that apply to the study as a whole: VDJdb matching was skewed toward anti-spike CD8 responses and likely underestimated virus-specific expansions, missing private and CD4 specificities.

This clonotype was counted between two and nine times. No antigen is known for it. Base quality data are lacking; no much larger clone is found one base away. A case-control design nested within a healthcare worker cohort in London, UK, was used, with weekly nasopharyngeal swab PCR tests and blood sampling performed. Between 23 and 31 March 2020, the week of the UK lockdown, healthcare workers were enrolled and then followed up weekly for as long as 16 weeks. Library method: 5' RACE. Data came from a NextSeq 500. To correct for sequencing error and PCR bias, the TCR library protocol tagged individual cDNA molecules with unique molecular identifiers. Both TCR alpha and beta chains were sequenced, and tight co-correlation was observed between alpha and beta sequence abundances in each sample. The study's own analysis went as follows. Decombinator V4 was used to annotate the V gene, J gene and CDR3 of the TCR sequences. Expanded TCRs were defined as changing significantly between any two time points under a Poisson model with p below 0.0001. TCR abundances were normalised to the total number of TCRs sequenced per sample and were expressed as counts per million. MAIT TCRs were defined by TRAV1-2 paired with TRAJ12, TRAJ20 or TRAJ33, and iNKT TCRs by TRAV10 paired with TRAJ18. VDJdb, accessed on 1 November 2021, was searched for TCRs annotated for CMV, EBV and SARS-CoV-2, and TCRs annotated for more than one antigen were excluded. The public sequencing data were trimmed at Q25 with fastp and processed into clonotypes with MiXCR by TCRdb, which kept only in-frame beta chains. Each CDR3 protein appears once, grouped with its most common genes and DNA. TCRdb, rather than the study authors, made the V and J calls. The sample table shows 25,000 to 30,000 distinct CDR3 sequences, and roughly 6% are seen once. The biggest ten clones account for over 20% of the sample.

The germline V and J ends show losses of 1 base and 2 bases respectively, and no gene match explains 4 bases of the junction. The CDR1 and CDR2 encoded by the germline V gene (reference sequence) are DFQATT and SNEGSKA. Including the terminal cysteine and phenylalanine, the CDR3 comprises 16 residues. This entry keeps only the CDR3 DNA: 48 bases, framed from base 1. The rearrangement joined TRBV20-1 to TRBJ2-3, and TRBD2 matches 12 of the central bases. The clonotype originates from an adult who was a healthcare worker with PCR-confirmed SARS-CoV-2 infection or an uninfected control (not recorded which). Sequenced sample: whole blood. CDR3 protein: CSARVTSGGPTDTQYF. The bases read TGCAGTGCTAGAGTCACTAGCGGGGGGCCCACAGATACGCAGTATTTT.